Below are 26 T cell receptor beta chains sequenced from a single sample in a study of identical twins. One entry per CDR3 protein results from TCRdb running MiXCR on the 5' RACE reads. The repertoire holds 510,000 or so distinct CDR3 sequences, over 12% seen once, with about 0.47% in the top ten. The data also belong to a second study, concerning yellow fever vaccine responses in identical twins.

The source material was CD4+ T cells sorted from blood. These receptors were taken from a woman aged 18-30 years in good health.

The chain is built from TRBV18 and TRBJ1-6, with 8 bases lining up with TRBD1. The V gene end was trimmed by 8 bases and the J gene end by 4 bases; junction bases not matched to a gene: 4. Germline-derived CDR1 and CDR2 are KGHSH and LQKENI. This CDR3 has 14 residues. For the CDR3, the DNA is TGTGCCAGCGGCCGGGACAGGTATAATTCACCCCTCCACTTT. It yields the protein CASGRDRYNSPLHF.

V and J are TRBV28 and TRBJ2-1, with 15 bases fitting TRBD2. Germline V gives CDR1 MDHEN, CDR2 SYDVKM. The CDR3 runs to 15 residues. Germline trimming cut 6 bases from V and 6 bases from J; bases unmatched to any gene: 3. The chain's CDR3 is CASRRTSGGVNEQFF. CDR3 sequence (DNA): TGTGCCAGCAGACGGACTAGCGGGGGGGTCAATGAGCAGTTCTTC.

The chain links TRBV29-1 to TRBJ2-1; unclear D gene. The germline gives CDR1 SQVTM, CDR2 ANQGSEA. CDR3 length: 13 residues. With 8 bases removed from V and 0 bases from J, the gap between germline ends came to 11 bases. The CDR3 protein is CSSAADSYNEQFF. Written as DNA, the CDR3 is TGCAGCTCCGCCGCGGACTCCTACAATGAGCAGTTCTTC.

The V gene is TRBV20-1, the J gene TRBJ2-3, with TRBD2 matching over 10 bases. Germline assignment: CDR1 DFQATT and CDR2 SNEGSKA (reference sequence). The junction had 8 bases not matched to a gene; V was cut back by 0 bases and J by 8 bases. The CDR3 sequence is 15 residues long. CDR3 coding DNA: TGCAGTGCTAGAGATCGGCTAGCGGGAGTGGGTACGCAGTATTTT. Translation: CSARDRLAGVGTQYF.

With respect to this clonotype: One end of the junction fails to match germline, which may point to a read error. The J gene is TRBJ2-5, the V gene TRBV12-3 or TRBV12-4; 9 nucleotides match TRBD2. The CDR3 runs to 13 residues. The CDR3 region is CASSFRLAGPELF. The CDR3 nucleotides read TGTGCCAGCAGTTTTCGGCTAGCGGGGCCCGAGCTCTTC.

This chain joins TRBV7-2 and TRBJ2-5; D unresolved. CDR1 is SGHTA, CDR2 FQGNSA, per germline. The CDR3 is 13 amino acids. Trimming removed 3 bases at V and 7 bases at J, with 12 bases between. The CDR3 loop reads CASSLVGSRTQYF. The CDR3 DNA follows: TGTGCCAGCAGCTTGGTAGGGTCAAGGACCCAGTACTTC.

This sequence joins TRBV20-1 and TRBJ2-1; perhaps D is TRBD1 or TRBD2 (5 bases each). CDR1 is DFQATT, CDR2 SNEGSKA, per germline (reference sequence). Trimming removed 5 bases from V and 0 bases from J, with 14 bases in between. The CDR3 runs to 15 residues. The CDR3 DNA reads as TGCAGTGCTTTCCGAGGGGATGGCTCCTACAATGAGCAGTTCTTC. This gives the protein CSAFRGDGSYNEQFF.

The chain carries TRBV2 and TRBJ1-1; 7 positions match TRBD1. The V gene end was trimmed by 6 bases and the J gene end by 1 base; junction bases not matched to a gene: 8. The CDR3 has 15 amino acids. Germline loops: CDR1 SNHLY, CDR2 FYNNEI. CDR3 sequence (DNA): TGTGCCAGCAGGGGACAGCCGATAAAGAACACTGAAGCTTTCTTT. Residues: CASRGQPIKNTEAFF.

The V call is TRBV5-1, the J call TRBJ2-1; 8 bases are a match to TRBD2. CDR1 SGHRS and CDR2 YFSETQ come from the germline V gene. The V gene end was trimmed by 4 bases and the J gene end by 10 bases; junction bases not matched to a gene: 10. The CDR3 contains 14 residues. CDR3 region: CASSGPGAGGEQFF. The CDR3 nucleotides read TGCGCCAGCAGCGGCCCCGGTGCGGGAGGCGAGCAGTTCTTC.

The CDR3 reads CTISPPGLAGVGNEQFF. CDR3 bases: TGTACCATCAGCCCACCGGGGCTAGCGGGAGTGGGGAATGAGCAGTTCTTC. The chain has TRBV2 and TRBJ2-1, with 10 positions matching TRBD2. The CDR3 spans 17 residues. CDR1 is SNHLY and CDR2 is FYNNEI in the germline V gene.

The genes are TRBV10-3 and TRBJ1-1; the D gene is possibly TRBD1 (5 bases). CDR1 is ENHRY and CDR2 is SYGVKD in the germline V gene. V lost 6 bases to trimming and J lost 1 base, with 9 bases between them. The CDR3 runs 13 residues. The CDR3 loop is CAIRGVGNTEAFF. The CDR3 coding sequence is TGTGCCATCAGGGGGGTGGGGAACACTGAAGCTTTCTTT.

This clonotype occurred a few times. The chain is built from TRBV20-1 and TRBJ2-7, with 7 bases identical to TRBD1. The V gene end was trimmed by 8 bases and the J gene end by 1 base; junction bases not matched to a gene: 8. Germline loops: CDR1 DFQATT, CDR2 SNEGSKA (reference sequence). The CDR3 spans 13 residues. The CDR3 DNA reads TGCAGTATAATCGGGACAGCATCCTACGAGCAGTACGTC. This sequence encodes CSIIGTASYEQYV.

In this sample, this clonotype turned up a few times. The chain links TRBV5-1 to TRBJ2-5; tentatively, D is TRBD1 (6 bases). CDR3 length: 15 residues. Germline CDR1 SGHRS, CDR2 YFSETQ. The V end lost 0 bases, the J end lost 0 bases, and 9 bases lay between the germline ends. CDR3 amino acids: CASSLEDRYQETQYF. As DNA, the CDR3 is TGCGCCAGCAGCTTGGAGGACAGATACCAAGAGACCCAGTACTTC.

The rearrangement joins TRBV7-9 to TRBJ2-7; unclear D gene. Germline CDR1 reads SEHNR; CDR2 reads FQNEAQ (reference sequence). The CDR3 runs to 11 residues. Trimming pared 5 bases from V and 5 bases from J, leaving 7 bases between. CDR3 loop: CASSPLNEQYF. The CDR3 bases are TGTGCCAGCAGCCCCCTAAACGAGCAGTACTTC.

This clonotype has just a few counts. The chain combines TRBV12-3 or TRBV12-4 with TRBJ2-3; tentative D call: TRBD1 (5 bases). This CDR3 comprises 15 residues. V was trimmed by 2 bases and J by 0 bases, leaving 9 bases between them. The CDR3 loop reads CASSLWGTSTDTQYF. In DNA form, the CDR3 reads TGTGCCAGCAGTTTATGGGGCACCAGCACAGATACGCAGTATTTT.

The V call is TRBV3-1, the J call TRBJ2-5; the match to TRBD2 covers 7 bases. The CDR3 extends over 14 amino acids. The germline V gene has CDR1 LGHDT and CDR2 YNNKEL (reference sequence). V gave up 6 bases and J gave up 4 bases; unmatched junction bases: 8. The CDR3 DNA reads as TGTGCCAGCAGGGAACTAGCGAGTGGAGAGACCCAGTACTTC. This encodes CASRELASGETQYF.

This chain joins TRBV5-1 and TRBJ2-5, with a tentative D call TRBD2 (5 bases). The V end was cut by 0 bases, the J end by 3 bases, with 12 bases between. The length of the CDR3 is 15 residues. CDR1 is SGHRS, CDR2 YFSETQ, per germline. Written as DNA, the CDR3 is TGCGCCAGCAGCTTGGTAGCGAGCATAGAAGAGACCCAGTACTTC. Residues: CASSLVASIEETQYF.

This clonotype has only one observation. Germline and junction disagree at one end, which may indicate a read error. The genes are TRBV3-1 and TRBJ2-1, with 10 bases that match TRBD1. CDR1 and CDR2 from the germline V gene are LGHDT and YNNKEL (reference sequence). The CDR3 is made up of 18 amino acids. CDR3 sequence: CTSCRRRSGQGAYNEQFF. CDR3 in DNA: TGTACCAGCTGCCGTCGAAGGTCTGGACAGGGGGCCTACAATGAGCAGTTCTTC.

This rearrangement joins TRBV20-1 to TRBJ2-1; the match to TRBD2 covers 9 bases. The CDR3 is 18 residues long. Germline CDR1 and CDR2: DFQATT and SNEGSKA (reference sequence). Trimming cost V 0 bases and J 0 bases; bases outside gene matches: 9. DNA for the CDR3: TGCAGTGCTAGAGATCTCGTGAGCGGGAGGAGCTCCTACAATGAGCAGTTCTTC. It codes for CSARDLVSGRSSYNEQFF.

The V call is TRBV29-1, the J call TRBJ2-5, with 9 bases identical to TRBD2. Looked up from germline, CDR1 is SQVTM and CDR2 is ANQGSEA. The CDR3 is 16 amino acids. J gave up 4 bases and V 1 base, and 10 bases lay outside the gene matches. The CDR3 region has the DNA TGCAGCGTTGAAGGTAGCGGGAGCGCCTTGGGAGAGACCCAGTACTTC. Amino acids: CSVEGSGSALGETQYF.

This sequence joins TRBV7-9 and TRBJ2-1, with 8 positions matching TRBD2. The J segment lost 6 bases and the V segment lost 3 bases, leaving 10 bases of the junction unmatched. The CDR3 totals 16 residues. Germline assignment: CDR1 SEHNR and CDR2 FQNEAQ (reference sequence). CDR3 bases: TGTGCCAGCAGCTTTGGGACGGGAGGGAGGCCCAATGAGCAGTTCTTC. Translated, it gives CASSFGTGGRPNEQFF.

The CDR3 bases are TGTGCCATCAGTGAAGGGGTTTCGTCCAAAAACATTCAGTACTTC. Protein: CAISEGVSSKNIQYF. This rearrangement joins TRBV10-3 to TRBJ2-4, with a tentative D call TRBD1 (5 bases). The V end lost 3 bases, the J end lost 2 bases, and 11 bases lay between the germline ends. The CDR3 spans 15 residues. Germline CDR1 is ENHRY and CDR2 is SYGVKD.

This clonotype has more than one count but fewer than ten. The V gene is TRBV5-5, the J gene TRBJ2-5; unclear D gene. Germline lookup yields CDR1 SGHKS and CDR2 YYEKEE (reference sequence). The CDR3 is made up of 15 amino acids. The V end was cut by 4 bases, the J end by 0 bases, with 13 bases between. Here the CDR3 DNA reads TGTGCCAGCAGCACCATGCCTGGGGACCAAGAGACCCAGTACTTC. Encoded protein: CASSTMPGDQETQYF. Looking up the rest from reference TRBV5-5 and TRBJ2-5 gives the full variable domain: DAGVTQSPTHLIKTRGQQVTLRCSPISGHKSVSWYQQVLGQGPQFIFQYYEKEERGRGNFPDRFSARQFPNYSSELNVNALLLGDSALYLCASSTMPGDQETQYFGPGTRLLVL.

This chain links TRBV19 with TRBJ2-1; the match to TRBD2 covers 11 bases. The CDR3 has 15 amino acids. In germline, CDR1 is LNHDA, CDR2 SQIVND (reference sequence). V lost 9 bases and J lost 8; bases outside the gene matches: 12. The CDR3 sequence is CASSVTGTSGYEQFF. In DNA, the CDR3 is TGTGCCAGCAGTGTGACCGGGACTAGCGGCTATGAGCAGTTCTTC.

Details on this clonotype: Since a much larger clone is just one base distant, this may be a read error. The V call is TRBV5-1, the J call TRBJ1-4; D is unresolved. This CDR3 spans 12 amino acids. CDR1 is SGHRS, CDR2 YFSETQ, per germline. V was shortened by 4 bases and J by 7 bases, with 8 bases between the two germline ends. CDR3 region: CASSREGEKLFF. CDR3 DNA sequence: TGCGCCAGCAGCCGAGAAGGTGAAAAACTGTTTTTT.

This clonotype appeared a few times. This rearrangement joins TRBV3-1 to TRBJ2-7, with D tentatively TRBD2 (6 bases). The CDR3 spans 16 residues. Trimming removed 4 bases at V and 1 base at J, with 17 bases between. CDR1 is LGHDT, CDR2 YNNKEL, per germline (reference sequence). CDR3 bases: TGTGCCAGCAGCCCCTACCAGCGGGCCCGATCCTACGAGCAGTACTTC. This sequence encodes CASSPYQRARSYEQYF.